Listed below are T cell receptor beta chains from one sample, sequenced in a study of Ad26.COV2.S vaccination and SARS-CoV-2 variants. Sequencing was performed with immunoSEQ multiplex PCR; in TCRdb, only in-frame clones are kept and a portion is missing. Found here are about 400,000 clones, 70% to 90% of them singletons; the top ten hold approximately 4%. Sequenced material: peripheral blood, taken in a trial of Ad26.COV2.S vaccine versus placebo. The receptors originated from a person aged 18-65 years who received the Ad26.COV2.S COVID-19 vaccine or a placebo. The CDR3 runs from the conserved cysteine through the conserved F or W. A D gene is named only where the DNA matches it firmly. Clone size is stated in some rows and not others, as once, few, many or a class when expanded.

CDR3 protein	CDR3 DNA	J gene	clone size	V gene	D gene
CASSIILRNSYEQYF	TGTGCCAGCAGCATAATTCTTAGAAACTCCTACGAGCAGTACTTC	TRBJ2-7	NA	TRBV28	NA
CASSLAPTSSYNSPLHF	TGTGCCAGCAGCTTAGCACCTACAAGCTCCTATAATTCACCCCTCCACTTT	TRBJ1-6	NA	TRBV7-2	NA
CASSLVGEGTEAFF	TGTGCCAGCAGCTTGGTTGGGGAAGGCACTGAAGCTTTCTTT	TRBJ1-1	NA	TRBV5-5	NA
CASSLGRSVQETQYF	TGTGCCAGCAGTTTAGGACGGAGTGTACAAGAGACCCAGTACTTC	TRBJ2-5	NA	TRBV28	NA
CASSKQGAVANSPLHF	TGTGCCAGCAGCAAACAGGGGGCAGTCGCAAATTCACCCCTCCACTTT	TRBJ1-6	NA	TRBV5-5	TRBD1
CAWSVSRVWTEAFF	TGTGCCTGGAGTGTAAGTAGGGTGTGGACTGAAGCTTTCTTT	TRBJ1-1	NA	TRBV30	NA
CASSIGASRGRVFRLAGELFF	TGTGCCAGTAGTATAGGGGCCTCGCGGGGGCGTGTTTTTAGATTGGCCGGGGAGCTGTTTTTT	TRBJ2-2	NA	TRBV19	NA
CASSLDGPGIKTQYF	TGTGCCAGCAGCTTAGATGGACCAGGGATAAAGACCCAGTACTTC	TRBJ2-5	NA	TRBV7-2	NA
CASSFRGNNSPLHF	TGTGCCAGCAGTTTTCGGGGGAACAATTCACCCCTCCACTTT	TRBJ1-6	NA	TRBV27	NA
CASSLITGAKTEAFF	TGCGCCAGCAGCTTAATAACAGGGGCCAAAACTGAAGCTTTCTTT	TRBJ1-1	NA	TRBV4-3	TRBD1
CASSHQGARIYGYTF	TGTGCCAGCAGTCACCAGGGGGCTCGGATCTATGGCTACACCTTC	TRBJ1-2	NA	TRBV6-2/TRBV6-3	TRBD1
CASSQGQGVITRRYPYEQYF	TGTGCCAGCAGCCAAGGGCAGGGTGTCATCACCAGGCGATACCCCTACGAGCAGTACTTC	TRBJ2-7	NA	TRBV3-1/TRBV3-2	NA
CASSRGAGTDTQYF	TGTGCCAGCAGCCGGGGGGCCGGCACAGATACGCAGTATTTT	TRBJ2-3	NA	TRBV7-2	NA
CASSFTREETQYF	TGTGCCAGCAGCTTTACTAGAGAAGAGACCCAGTACTTC	TRBJ2-5	few	TRBV7-2	NA
CASSFGTSPTYEQYF	TGTGCCAGCAGCTTTGGGACTAGTCCAACCTACGAGCAGTACTTC	TRBJ2-7	NA	TRBV7-3	TRBD2
CASSLRSGFNEKLFF	TGTGCCAGCAGCTTGCGGTCGGGGTTTAATGAAAAACTGTTTTTT	TRBJ1-4	NA	TRBV7-2	NA
CASSLFRAGGDNEQFF	TGTGCCAGCAGCTTATTTAGGGCAGGGGGAGACAATGAGCAGTTCTTC	TRBJ2-1	NA	TRBV7-9	TRBD1
CASQGVAEQYF	TGTGCCAGCCAGGGGGTTGCCGAGCAGTACTTC	TRBJ2-7	NA	TRBV3-1/TRBV3-2	TRBD1
CASSESWVSGNTIYF	TGTGCCAGCAGTGAAAGTTGGGTCTCTGGAAACACCATATATTTT	TRBJ1-3	NA	TRBV6-1	NA
CASSLGTGGRRTGELFF	TGTGCCAGCAGCTTAGGGACAGGGGGTCGTCGAACCGGGGAGCTGTTTTTT	TRBJ2-2	NA	TRBV7-9	TRBD1
CASSPTQGVYGYTF	TGTGCCAGCTCACCGACACAGGGGGTCTATGGCTACACCTTC	TRBJ1-2	NA	TRBV18	TRBD1
CASGGAGNYFTQYF	TGTGCCAGCGGAGGGGCGGGGAACTACTTTACGCAGTATTTT	TRBJ2-3	NA	TRBV9	NA
CASGTVNTEAFF	TGTGCCAGCGGGACAGTGAACACTGAAGCTTTCTTT	TRBJ1-1	NA	TRBV11-2	TRBD1
CASRRDLQSSYEQYF	TGTGCCAGCAGGAGGGATCTGCAGAGCTCCTACGAGCAGTACTTC	TRBJ2-7	NA	TRBV6-5	NA
CASSQGNGVGNTIYF	TGCGCCAGCAGCCAAGGGAACGGTGTTGGAAACACCATATATTTT	TRBJ1-3	once	TRBV4-1	NA
CASSTGQASSYEQYF	TGCGCCAGCAGCACGGGACAGGCGAGCTCCTACGAGCAGTACTTC	TRBJ2-7	NA	TRBV5-1	TRBD1
CASSQRGVSTDTQYF	TGTGCCAGCAGCCAACGGGGGGTTAGCACAGATACGCAGTATTTT	TRBJ2-3	NA	TRBV14	TRBD2
CASSFPSGNEQFF	TGTGCCAGCAGCTTCCCCAGCGGCAATGAGCAGTTCTTC	TRBJ2-1	NA	TRBV7-2	NA
CASSLVSVANEQFF	TGTGCCAGCAGCCTTGTAAGTGTCGCAAATGAGCAGTTCTTC	TRBJ2-1	few	TRBV5-5	NA
CASRRGYEQYF	TGTGCCAGCAGAAGGGGCTACGAGCAGTACTTC	TRBJ2-7	NA	TRBV28	NA
CASSVAGGPYEQYF	TGTGCCAGCAGCGTAGCGGGGGGGCCCTACGAGCAGTACTTC	TRBJ2-7	NA	TRBV9	TRBD2
CASSSGQGRGYGYTF	TGTGCCAGCAGTTCCGGACAGGGGAGGGGCTATGGCTACACCTTC	TRBJ1-2	NA	TRBV28	TRBD1
CASSLYNGLELFF	TGTGCCAGCAGTTTATATAATGGACTCGAACTGTTTTTT	TRBJ1-4	NA	TRBV27	NA
CASSYGGAGSGANVLTF	TGTGCCAGCAGTTACGGGGGGGCAGGCTCTGGGGCCAACGTCCTGACTTTC	TRBJ2-6	NA	TRBV6-2/TRBV6-3	NA
CASSARTGVFGYTF	TGTGCCAGCAGTGCCCGGACAGGGGTTTTTGGCTACACCTTC	TRBJ1-2	NA	TRBV25-1	TRBD1
CASSFTQDEKLFF	TGTGCCAGCAGCTTTACTCAAGATGAAAAACTGTTTTTT	TRBJ1-4	NA	TRBV7-6	NA
CATTSSNTGELFF	TGTGCCACTACTAGCTCGAACACCGGGGAGCTGTTTTTT	TRBJ2-2	NA	TRBV4-2	NA
CASRLSGGAYTGELFF	TGTGCCAGCAGATTGAGCGGGGGGGCCTACACCGGGGAGCTGTTTTTT	TRBJ2-2	NA	TRBV7-2	TRBD2
CASSLGASGVSNEQFF	TGTGCCAGCAGCTTAGGGGCTAGCGGGGTTTCCAATGAGCAGTTCTTC	TRBJ2-1	once	TRBV7-9	TRBD2
CATQPGDSYNSPLHF	TGCGCCACCCAACCAGGGGACTCCTATAATTCACCCCTCCACTTT	TRBJ1-6	NA	TRBV10-1	NA
CSAGTAYGYTF	TGCAGTGCCGGGACGGCCTATGGCTACACCTTC	TRBJ1-2	NA	TRBV20-1	NA
CASSLSGSTDTQYF	TGTGCCAGCAGCTTATCGGGGTCAACAGATACGCAGTATTTT	TRBJ2-3	few	TRBV7-2	NA
CASSPRGTQYF	TGTGCCAGCAGCCCGCGAGGGACCCAGTACTTC	TRBJ2-5	NA	TRBV28	NA
CASSPYRDSGGELFF	TGTGCCAGCTCACCATACAGGGATTCGGGCGGGGAGCTGTTTTTT	TRBJ2-2	NA	TRBV18	NA
CASSLGGTNEKLFF	TGCGCCAGCAGCTTGGGGGGGACTAATGAAAAACTGTTTTTT	TRBJ1-4	NA	TRBV5-1	NA
CASSRHSRDEKLFF	TGTGCCAGCAGCCGACACTCTAGGGATGAAAAACTGTTTTTT	TRBJ1-4	NA	TRBV2	NA
CASSGSLVTDTQYF	TGCGCCAGCAGTGGTAGCCTAGTCACAGATACGCAGTATTTT	TRBJ2-3	NA	TRBV10-1	NA
CSVDPGTVEAFF	TGCAGCGTTGATCCCGGGACAGTTGAAGCTTTCTTT	TRBJ1-1	NA	TRBV29-1	TRBD1
CASSAGGVYEQYF	TGTGCCAGTAGTGCGGGGGGTGTCTACGAGCAGTACTTC	TRBJ2-7	NA	TRBV19	TRBD2
CASSYRGTAADTQYF	TGTGCCAGCAGTTACAGAGGGACAGCGGCAGATACGCAGTATTTT	TRBJ2-3	once	TRBV6-5	TRBD1
CASSYFRQDYEQYF	TGTGCCAGCAGTTACTTTCGACAGGACTACGAGCAGTACTTC	TRBJ2-7	once	TRBV6-5	NA
CASRTAGSETQYF	TGTGCCAGTAGGACAGCGGGGTCAGAGACCCAGTACTTC	TRBJ2-5	NA	TRBV19	TRBD2
CAWSPIRDRGPNTEAFF	TGTGCCTGGAGCCCAATCCGGGACAGGGGGCCGAACACTGAAGCTTTCTTT	TRBJ1-1	NA	TRBV30	TRBD1
CATSGKSNSYNEQFF	TGTGCCACCAGTGGAAAGTCCAACTCCTACAATGAGCAGTTCTTC	TRBJ2-1	NA	TRBV24-1	NA
CASSWGPQGMNTEAFF	TGTGCCAGCAGCTGGGGGCCTCAGGGGATGAACACTGAAGCTTTCTTT	TRBJ1-1	NA	TRBV5-6	NA